This T cell receptor beta chain was recorded in a study of siplizumab effects on memory and regulatory T cells. Findings and limits, study-wide: Mappable alloreactive CD4+ clones were on average around 69% Treg-derived with siplizumab, around 25% in controls.

Using immunoSEQ multiplex PCR, the repertoire was profiled, and TCRdb retains in-frame clones only, with some absent. Here the sample spans about 9,900 clones, around 40% being singletons. This clone was picked up one time. Its cognate antigen is unknown. Trimming cost V 3 bases and J 3 bases; bases outside gene matches: 5. The CDR3 loop spans 15 amino acids. Germline V gives CDR1 LNHDA, CDR2 SQIVND (reference sequence). The authors kept the mixed lymphocyte reaction cells in coculture at 37°C for about 6 days. CFSE-labelled responders and Violet Dye-labelled stimulators, both PBMCs, were mixed 1:1. The V and J genes are TRBV19 and TRBJ2-5, with 9 bases identical to TRBD1. The sequenced sample consisted of CFSE-low (dividing) CD4+ T cells sorted from an allogeneic mixed lymphocyte reaction. This clonotype was sampled from a human donor in good health; the cells came from an allogeneic mixed lymphocyte reaction. As DNA, the CDR3 is TGTGCCAGTAGTATTGGGGGACAGGGAGAAGAGACCCAGTACTTC. As protein: CASSIGGQGEETQYF.